This T cell receptor (beta chain) was documented in a study of a mutant IDH1 vaccine in newly diagnosed glioma. Study summary: The treated group averaged approximately 42 years old and was about 60% male, about 40% female.

Remarks on this clone: Its antigen is currently unknown.

Germline lookup yields CDR1 WSHSY and CDR2 SAAADI. This CDR3 has 15 amino acids. Trimming at V came to 6 bases and at J to 1 base, leaving 8 bases not matched to a gene. The time point: week 23, last vaccination. In the vaccine, a single dose held 300 ug of the mutant IDH1 20-mer peptide, along with topical imiquimod. The astrocytomas were IDH1-mutant, ATRX-negative, and WHO grade 3 or 4. Method: immunoSEQ multiplex PCR; TCRdb's copy keeps in-frame clones and lacks some. The sample has roughly 60,000 clones, 80% to 90% seen once; the top ten hold 4%. The input for sequencing was PBMCs, taken from a glioma patient whose treatment included an IDH1 peptide vaccine. The origin of this receptor is a man between 25 and 39 years old with glioma. This rearrangement joins TRBV10-2 to TRBJ1-1; 7 nucleotides line up with TRBD1. This CDR3 is CASRRGQRRNTEAFF. The CDR3 DNA sequence: TGCGCCAGCAGGAGGGGACAGAGAAGGAACACTGAAGCTTTCTTT.